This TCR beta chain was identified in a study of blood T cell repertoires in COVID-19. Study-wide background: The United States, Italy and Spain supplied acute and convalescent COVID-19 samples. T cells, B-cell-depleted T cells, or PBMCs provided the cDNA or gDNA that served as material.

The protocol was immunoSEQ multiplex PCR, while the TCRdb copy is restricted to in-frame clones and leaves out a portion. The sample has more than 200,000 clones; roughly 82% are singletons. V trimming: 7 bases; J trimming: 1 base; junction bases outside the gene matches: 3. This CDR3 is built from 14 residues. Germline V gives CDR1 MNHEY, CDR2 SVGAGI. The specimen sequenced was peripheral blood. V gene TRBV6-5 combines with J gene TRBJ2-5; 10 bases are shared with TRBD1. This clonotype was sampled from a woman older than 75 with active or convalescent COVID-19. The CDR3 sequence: CASTDRGPQETQYF. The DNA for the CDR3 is TGTGCCAGCACCGACAGGGGGCCCCAAGAGACCCAGTACTTC.